This T cell receptor (beta chain) was identified in a study of T cells in Graves' hyperthyroidism and ophthalmopathy. The study's findings and limits: Ophthalmopathy was told apart from stable hyperthyroidism by a 13 V-J model.

Newly diagnosed patients aged 18 to 65 had hyperthyroidism of under 2 months' duration. Each diagnosis was grounded in clinical symptoms, serum thyroxine and TRAb, thyroid ultrasound, and orbital computed tomography. Amplified TCR beta CDR3 regions came from RNA transcripts. The primer set for the first-round RT-PCR of the TCR CDR3 was HTBI. TCRdb reanalysed the multiplex PCR reads using MiXCR and keeps one entry per CDR3 protein. This sample yields roughly 720,000 distinct CDR3 sequences, of which 15% to 20% are seen a single time; around 15% belongs to the top ten. Trimming removed 4 bases from V and 4 bases from J, with 11 bases in between. There are 13 residues in the CDR3. Germline V gene lookup returns CDR1 LGHDT and CDR2 YNNKEL (reference sequence). Points on this clonotype: Its antigen is still unknown. A much larger clone differs from this one at a single base, so this may be a read error.

The sequenced sample was blood. The gene calls are TRBV3-1 and TRBJ2-7; tentative D call: TRBD2 (5 bases). The sequence was collected from a man aged 50 to 59 with Graves' hyperthyroidism. The chain's CDR3 is CASSPQRHYEQYF. The CDR3 DNA sequence: TGTGCCAGCAGCCCTCAGCGGCATTACGAGCAGTACTTC.